This T cell receptor (beta chain) was recorded in a study of cytomegalovirus exposure and HLA in healthy donors. V was shortened by 4 bases and J by 4 bases, with 16 bases between the two germline ends. The CDR3 contains 15 residues. Germline V CDR1 and CDR2: MNHEY, SVGAGI. Amplification used 60 Vbeta primers and 13 Jbeta primers. Assay: immunoSEQ multiplex PCR; the TCRdb copy retains only in-frame clones and omits some. The sample includes 170,000 or so clones, approximately 84% seen only once; the top ten take under 5%. General study findings and limits: An analysis done earlier found most TCR beta V segments productive about 87% or about 30% of the time. Association of about 17,000 TCR beta sequences with HLA alleles was found at 0.05 false discovery rate in a later analysis. Most subjects had HLA-A and HLA-B alleles reportedly predicted accurately by TCR beta sequences.

As concerns this clone: Its antigen is unidentified.

The sequence came from a girl under 18 in good health and CMV-seropositive. The sequenced sample consisted of PBMCs. The chain recombines TRBV6-5 with TRBJ1-2, with TRBD1 as a possible D gene (5 bases). The CDR3 DNA reads as TGTGCCAGCAGTTCCGATCTCAGGGTCGTCTATGGCTACACCTTC. Translating gives CASSSDLRVVYGYTF.